This T cell receptor beta chain stems from a study of cytomegalovirus exposure and HLA in healthy donors. Germline lookup yields CDR1 MDHEN and CDR2 SYDVKM. Unmatched junction bases numbered 9, after V lost 11 bases and J lost 3 bases. This CDR3 is built from 14 residues. The PCR was carried out with 60 Vbeta primers and 13 Jbeta primers. Using immunoSEQ multiplex PCR, the repertoire was profiled, and TCRdb retains in-frame clones only, with some absent. The data contain about 97,000 clones, 76% of them seen just once; the ten biggest clones take up over 3.5%. General observations from the study: Later, an analysis found that common viral pathogens appeared to be linked with several of the most significant clusters.

Regarding this clone: Its specificity is not known.

Sequenced material: PBMCs. This sequence was found in a man aged 35-49 years in good health and CMV-seronegative. This chain joins TRBV28 and TRBJ2-3; 9 positions agree with TRBD2. Here the CDR3 reads CALPRGGRTDTQYF. The CDR3 DNA sequence: TGTGCCTTACCGCGGGGGGGCCGGACAGATACGCAGTATTTT.